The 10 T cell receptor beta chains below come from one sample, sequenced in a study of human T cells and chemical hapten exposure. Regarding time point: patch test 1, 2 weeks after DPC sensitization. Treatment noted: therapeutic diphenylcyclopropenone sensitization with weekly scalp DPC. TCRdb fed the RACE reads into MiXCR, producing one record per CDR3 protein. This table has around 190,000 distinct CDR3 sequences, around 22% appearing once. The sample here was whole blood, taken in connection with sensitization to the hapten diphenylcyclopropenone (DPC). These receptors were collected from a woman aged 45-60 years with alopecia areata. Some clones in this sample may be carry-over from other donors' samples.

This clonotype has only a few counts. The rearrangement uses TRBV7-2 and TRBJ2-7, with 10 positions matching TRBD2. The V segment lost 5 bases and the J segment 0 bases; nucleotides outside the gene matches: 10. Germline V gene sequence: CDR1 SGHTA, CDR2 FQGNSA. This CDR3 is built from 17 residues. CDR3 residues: CASSEWGLAGDSYEQYF. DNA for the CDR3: TGTGCCAGCAGCGAATGGGGGCTAGCGGGGGACTCCTACGAGCAGTACTTC.

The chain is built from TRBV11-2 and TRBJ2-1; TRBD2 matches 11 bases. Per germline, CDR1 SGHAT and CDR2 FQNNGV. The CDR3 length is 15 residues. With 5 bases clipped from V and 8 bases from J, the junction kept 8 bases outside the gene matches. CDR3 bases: TGTGCCAGCAGCGGTAGCGGGAGGGCCGTCGATGAGCAGTTCTTC. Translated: CASSGSGRAVDEQFF. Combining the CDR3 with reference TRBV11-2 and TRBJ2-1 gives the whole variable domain EAGVAQSPRYKIIEKRQSVAFWCNPISGHATLYWYQQILGQGPKLLIQFQNNGVVDDSQLPKDRFSAERLKGVDSTLKIQPAKLEDSAVYLCASSGSGRAVDEQFFGPGTRLTVL.

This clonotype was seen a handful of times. In nucleotides, the CDR3 is TGTGCCAGCAGCGATACAGGGTCTAGCACAGATACGCAGTATTTT. It is translated as CASSDTGSSTDTQYF. V usage is TRBV9 and J usage is TRBJ2-3; possibly TRBD1 for D (6 bases). Germline CDR1 is SGDLS and CDR2 is YYNGEE. The V gene lost 3 bases and the J gene lost 0 bases, with 11 bases spanning the gap. This CDR3 region has 15 residues.

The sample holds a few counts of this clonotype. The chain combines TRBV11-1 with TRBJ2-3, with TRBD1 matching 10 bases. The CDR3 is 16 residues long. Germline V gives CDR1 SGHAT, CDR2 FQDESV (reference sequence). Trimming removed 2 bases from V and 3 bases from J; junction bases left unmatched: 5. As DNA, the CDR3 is TGTGCCAGCAGCTTACCTTGGACAGGGGGGACAGATACGCAGTATTTT. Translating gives CASSLPWTGGTDTQYF.

CDR3 nucleotides: TGTGCCATCAGTAGGGGGGGTTTGGGCAATCAGCCCCAGCATTTT. It specifies CAISRGGLGNQPQHF. The chain carries TRBV10-3 and TRBJ1-5; D might be TRBD1 (6 bases). The CDR3 has 15 amino acids. V was pared by 5 bases and J by 2 bases, with 13 bases between. Germline V gene data show CDR1 as ENHRY and CDR2 as SYGVKD.

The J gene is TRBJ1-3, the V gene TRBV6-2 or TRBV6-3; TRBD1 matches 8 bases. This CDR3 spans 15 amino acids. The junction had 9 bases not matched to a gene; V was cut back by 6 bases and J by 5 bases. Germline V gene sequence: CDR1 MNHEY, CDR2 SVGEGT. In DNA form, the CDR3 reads TGTGCCAGCAGCCCCTTCGGACAGGGACGAAACACCATATATTTT. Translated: CASSPFGQGRNTIYF.

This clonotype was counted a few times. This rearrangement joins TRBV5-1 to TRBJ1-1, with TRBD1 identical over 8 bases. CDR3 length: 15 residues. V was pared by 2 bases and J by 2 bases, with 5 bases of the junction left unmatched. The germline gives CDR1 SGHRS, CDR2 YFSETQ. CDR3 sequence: CASSLPDRGNTEAFF. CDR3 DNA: TGCGCCAGCAGCTTACCCGACAGGGGAAACACTGAAGCTTTCTTT. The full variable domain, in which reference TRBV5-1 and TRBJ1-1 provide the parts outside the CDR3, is KAGVTQTPRYLIKTRGQQVTLSCSPISGHRSVSWYQQTPGQGLQFLFEYFSETQRNKGNFPGRFSGRQFSNSRSEMNVSTLELGDSALYLCASSLPDRGNTEAFFGQGTRLTVV.

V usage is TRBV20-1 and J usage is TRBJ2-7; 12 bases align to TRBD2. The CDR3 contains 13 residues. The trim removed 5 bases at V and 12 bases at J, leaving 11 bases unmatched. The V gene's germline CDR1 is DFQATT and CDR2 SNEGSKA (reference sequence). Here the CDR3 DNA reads TGCAGTGCTCCGATCCGACTAGCGGGAGCAATGTACTTC. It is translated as CSAPIRLAGAMYF.

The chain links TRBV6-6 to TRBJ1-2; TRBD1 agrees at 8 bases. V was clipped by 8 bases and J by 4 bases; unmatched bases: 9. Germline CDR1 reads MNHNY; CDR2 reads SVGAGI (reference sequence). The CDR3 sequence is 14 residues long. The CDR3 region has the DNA TGTGCCAGCGGACAGGGCCCAACCTCCTATGGCTACACCTTC. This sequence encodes CASGQGPTSYGYTF.

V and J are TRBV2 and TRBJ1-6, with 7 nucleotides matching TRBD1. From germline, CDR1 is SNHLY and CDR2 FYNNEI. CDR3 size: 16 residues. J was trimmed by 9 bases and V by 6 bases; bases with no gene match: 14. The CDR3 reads CASRKTGFQRSSPLHF. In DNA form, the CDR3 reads TGTGCCAGCAGAAAGACAGGGTTTCAGAGAAGTTCACCCCTCCACTTT.